This entry is about one TCR beta chain. It has no known antigen specificity. Within one base of it there is no much larger clone, and no base qualities were kept. The data are from a study of T cell repertoires in cytomegalovirus infection (dated by TCRdb to the late 2010s). Regarding the complete study: Peptide stimulations targeted recently identified HLA-C-restricted CMV epitopes, whose presentation resists viral immunomodulation, together with well-studied HLA-B-restricted epitopes. Donor HLA type was relevant to the analysis, as public TCR beta signatures indicated carriage of CMV infection together with the matching HLA type. What the authors observed across the whole study: Cumulative frequency of public TCR beta family members discriminated carriers of CMV infection plus the relevant HLA type in this cohort and an independent approximately 370-donor cohort. In the ex vivo response, HLA-C-restricted CMV-specific TCR beta clonotypes were dominant, and in two of eight donors the single most frequent clonotype came from this HLA-C-restricted group.

What the treatment or condition label conveys for this sample: in vitro stimulation with specific CMV peptide epitopes to enrich CMV-specific T cells. TCRdb records Illumina HiSeq 1500 as the sequencer. Using fastp at Q25 and MiXCR, TCRdb reprocessed the public reads and kept productive beta chains. Here each entry gathers all rows of one CDR3 protein and keeps the most common genes and DNA. The sample records 150,000 or so distinct CDR3 sequences, 20% to 25% of which are singletons. The ten largest account for roughly 25% of the sample. A distance of 17 bases separates the germline ends of V and J, which lose 1 base and 5 bases respectively. The CDR3 runs 16 residues from the cysteine to the phenylalanine. CDR3 DNA only is kept here, 48 bases in frame from base 1. CDR1 SEHNR and CDR2 FQNEAQ are derived from the germline V gene (reference sequence).

The sequence joins TRBV7-9 to TRBJ1-1; possibly the D gene is TRBD1, per 5 matching bases. Sequences were derived from CD8+ T cells from cultured PBMCs, sampled from culture after CMV antigen stimulation. The receptor was derived from a human donor in good health (CMV status not recorded). Some clones in this sample may be carry-over from other donors' samples. CDR3 region: CASSLGGRNGETEAFF. The bases are TGTGCCAGCAGCTTAGGGGGCCGAAACGGAGAGACTGAAGCTTTCTTT.